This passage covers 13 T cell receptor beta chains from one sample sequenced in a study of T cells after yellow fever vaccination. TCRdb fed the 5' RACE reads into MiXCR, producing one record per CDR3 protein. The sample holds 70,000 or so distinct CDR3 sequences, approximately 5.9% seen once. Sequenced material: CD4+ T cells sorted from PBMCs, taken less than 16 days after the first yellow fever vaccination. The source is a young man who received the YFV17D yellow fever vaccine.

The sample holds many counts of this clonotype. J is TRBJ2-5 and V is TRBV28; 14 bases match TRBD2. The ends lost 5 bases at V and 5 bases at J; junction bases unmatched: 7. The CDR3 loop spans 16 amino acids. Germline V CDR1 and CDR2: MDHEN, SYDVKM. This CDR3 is CASSRGLAGAGETQYF. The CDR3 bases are TGTGCCAGCAGTCGGGGACTAGCGGGGGCGGGGGAGACCCAGTACTTC. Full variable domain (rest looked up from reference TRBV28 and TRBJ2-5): DVKVTQSSRYLVKRTGEKVFLECVQDMDHENMFWYRQDPGLGLRLIYFSYDVKMKEKGDIPEGYSVSREKKERFSLILESASTNQTSMYLCASSRGLAGAGETQYFGPGTRLLVL.

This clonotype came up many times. CDR3: CASSATGLAGGPQYF. The DNA of the CDR3 is TGTGCCAGCAGCGCCACTGGACTAGCGGGGGGCCCGCAGTACTTC. The chain couples TRBV9 to TRBJ2-7, with 14 bases aligning to TRBD2. V gave up 3 bases and J gave up 9 bases; unmatched junction bases: 8. The CDR3 has 15 residues. Germline lookup yields CDR1 SGDLS and CDR2 YYNGEE.

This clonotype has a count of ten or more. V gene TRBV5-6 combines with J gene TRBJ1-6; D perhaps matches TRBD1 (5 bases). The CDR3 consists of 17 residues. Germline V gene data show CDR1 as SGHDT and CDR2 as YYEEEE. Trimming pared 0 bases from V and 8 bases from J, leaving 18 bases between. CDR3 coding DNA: TGTGCCAGCAGCTTGGGGCCCGGACATCCTGCGTATTCACCCCTCCACTTT. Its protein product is CASSLGPGHPAYSPLHF. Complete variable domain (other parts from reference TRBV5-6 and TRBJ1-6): DAGVTQSPTHLIKTRGQQVTLRCSPKSGHDTVSWYQQALGQGPQFIFQYYEEEERQRGNFPDRFSGHQFPNYSSELNVNALLLGDSALYLCASSLGPGHPAYSPLHFGNGTRLTVT.

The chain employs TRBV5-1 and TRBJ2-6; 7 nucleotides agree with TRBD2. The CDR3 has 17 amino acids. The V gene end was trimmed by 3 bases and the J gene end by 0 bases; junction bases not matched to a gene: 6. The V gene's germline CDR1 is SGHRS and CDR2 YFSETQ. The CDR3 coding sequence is TGCGCCAGCAGCTCGGGGGGTCTCTACTCTGGGGCCAACGTCCTGACTTTC. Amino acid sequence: CASSSGGLYSGANVLTF.

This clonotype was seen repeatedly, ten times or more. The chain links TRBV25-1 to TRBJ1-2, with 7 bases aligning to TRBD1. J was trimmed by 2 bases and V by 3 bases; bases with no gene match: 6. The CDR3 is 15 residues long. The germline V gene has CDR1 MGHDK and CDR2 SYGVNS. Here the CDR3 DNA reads TGTGCCAGCAGTGAGTCCACAGGGGTAAACTATGGCTACACCTTC. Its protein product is CASSESTGVNYGYTF.

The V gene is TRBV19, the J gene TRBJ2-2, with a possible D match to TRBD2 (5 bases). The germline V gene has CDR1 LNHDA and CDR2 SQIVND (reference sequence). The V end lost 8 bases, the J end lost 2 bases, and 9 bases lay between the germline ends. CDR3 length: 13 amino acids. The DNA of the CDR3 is TGTGCCAGTGCTAGCCCCAACACCGGGGAGCTGTTTTTT. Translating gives CASASPNTGELFF.

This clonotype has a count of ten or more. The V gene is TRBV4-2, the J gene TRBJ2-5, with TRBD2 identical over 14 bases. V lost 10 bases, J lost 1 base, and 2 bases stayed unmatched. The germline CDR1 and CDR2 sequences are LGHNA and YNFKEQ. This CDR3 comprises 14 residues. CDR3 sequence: CATGTSGGQETQYF. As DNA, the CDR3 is TGTGCCACAGGGACTAGCGGGGGCCAAGAGACCCAGTACTTC.

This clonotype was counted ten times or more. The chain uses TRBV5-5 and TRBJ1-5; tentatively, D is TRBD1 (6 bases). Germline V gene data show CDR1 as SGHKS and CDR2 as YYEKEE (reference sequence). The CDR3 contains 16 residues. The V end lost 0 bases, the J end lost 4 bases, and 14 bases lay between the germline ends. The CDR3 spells CASSLAEIGGNQPQHF. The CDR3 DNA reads TGTGCCAGCAGCTTGGCCGAGATAGGGGGGAATCAGCCCCAGCATTTT.

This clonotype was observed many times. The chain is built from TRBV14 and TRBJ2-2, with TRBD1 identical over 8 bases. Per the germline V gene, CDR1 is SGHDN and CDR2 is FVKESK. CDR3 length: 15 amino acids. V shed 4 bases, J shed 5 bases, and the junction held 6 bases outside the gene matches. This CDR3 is CASSRGTGRTGELFF. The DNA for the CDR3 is TGTGCCAGCAGCCGGGGGACAGGACGGACCGGGGAGCTGTTTTTT.

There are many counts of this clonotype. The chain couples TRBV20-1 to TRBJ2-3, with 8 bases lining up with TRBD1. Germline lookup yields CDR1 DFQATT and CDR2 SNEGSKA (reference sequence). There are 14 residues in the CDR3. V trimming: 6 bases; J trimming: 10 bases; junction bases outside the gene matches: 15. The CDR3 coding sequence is TGCAGTGCCCAAAGGGGACAGGAGAGGGATCCGCAGTATTTT. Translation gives CSAQRGQERDPQYF.

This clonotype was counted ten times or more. For the CDR3, the DNA is TGTGCCAGCAGAGACAACAATCTTGAAGCTTTCTTT. It translates to CASRDNNLEAFF. V is TRBV6-1 and J is TRBJ1-1; D gene ambiguous. The CDR3 covers 12 residues. CDR1 is MNHNS, CDR2 SASEGT, per germline. Between the trimmed V and J ends, which lost 6 bases and 7 bases, there was a span of 12 bases.

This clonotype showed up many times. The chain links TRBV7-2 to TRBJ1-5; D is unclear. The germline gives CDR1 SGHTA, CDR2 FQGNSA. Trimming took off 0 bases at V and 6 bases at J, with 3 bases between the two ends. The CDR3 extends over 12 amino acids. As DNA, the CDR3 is TGTGCCAGCAGCTTAGCCCCTCAGCCCCAGCATTTT. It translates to CASSLAPQPQHF.

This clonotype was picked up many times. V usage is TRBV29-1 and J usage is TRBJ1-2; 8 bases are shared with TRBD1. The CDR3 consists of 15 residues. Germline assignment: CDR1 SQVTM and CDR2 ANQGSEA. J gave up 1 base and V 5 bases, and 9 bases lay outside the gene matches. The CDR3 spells CSVSAGGPLNYGYTF. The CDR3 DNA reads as TGCAGCGTTTCGGCAGGGGGCCCACTTAACTATGGCTACACCTTC.